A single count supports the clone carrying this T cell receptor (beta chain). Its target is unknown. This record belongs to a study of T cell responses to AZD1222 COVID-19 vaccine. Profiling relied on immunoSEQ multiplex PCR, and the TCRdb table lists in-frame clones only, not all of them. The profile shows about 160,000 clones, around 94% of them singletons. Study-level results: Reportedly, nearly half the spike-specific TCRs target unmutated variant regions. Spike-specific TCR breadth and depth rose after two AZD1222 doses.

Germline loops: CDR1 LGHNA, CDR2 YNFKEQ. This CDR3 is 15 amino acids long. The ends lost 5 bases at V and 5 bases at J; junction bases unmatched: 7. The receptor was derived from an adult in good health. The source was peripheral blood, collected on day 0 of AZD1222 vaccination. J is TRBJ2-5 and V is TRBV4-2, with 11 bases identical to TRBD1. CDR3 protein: CASSMDRGRRETQYF. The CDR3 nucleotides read TGTGCCAGCAGCATGGACAGGGGGCGGCGGGAGACCCAGTACTTC.